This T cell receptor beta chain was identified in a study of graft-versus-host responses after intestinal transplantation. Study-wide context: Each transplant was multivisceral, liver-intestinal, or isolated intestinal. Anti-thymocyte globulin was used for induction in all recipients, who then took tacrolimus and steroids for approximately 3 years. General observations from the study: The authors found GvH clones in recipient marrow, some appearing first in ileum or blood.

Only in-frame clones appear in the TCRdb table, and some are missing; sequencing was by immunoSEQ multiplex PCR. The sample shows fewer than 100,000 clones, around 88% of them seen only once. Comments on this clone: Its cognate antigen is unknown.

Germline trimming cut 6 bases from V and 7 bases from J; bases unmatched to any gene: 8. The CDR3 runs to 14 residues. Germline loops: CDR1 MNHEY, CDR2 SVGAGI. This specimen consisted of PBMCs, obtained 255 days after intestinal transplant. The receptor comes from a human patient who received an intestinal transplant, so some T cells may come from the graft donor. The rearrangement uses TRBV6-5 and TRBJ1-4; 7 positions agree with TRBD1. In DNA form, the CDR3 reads TGTGCCAGCAGGCCAGGGGGGCCTAGTGAAAAACTGTTTTTT. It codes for CASRPGGPSEKLFF.